These 10 T cell receptor beta chains were sequenced from one sample in a study of response to subunit inactivated influenza vaccine. One entry per CDR3 protein, called by TCRdb with MiXCR from the RT-PCR reads. The sample has approximately 530,000 distinct CDR3 sequences, 6.5% to 8% seen once. Specimen: PBMCs from blood, collected less than 30 months after vaccination. These receptors were taken from a man aged 45 to 70 who received an inactivated influenza vaccine.

The DNA for the CDR3 is TGTGCCAGCAGTCCAGGGAGTAGCGGGAGTGTATACGAGCAGTACTTC. Its translation: CASSPGSSGSVYEQYF. This sequence joins TRBV6-1 and TRBJ2-7, with TRBD2 matching 9 bases. With 5 bases clipped from V and 4 bases from J, the junction kept 12 bases outside the gene matches. The CDR3 has 16 amino acids. Per germline, CDR1 MNHNS and CDR2 SASEGT.

In this sample, this clonotype turned up a few times. The chain couples TRBV6-1 to TRBJ2-7; TRBD1 matches at 10 bases. Trimming cost V 7 bases and J 6 bases; bases outside gene matches: 6. Per the germline V gene, CDR1 is MNHNS and CDR2 is SASEGT. The CDR3 runs to 13 residues. In DNA, the CDR3 is TGTGCCAGCACCGGGACAGGGGTAGGCGAGCAGTACTTC. This translates into CASTGTGVGEQYF.

Only a few counts were recorded for this clonotype. The rearrangement joins TRBV7-9 to TRBJ2-5, with D perhaps TRBD1 (5 bases). V lost 5 bases, J lost 5 bases, and 18 bases lay in between. Germline-derived CDR1 and CDR2 are SEHNR and FQNEAQ (reference sequence). The CDR3 spans 15 residues. DNA for the CDR3: TGTGCCAGCAGCCAAGGTTTAGGGGTTTGGGAGACCCAGTACTTC. Encoded protein: CASSQGLGVWETQYF. Full variable domain (outside the CDR3, taken from reference TRBV7-9 and TRBJ2-5): DTGVSQNPRHKITKRGQNVTFRCDPISEHNRLYWYRQTLGQGPEFLTYFQNEAQLEKSRLLSDRFSAERPKGSFSTLEIQRTEQGDSAMYLCASSQGLGVWETQYFGPGTRLLVL.

The table lists this clonotype with a few counts. V is TRBV6-2 or TRBV6-3 and J is TRBJ2-2; D is uncertain. CDR3 length: 13 residues. V gave up 6 bases and J gave up 1 base, with 6 bases separating them. Germline loops: CDR1 MNHEY, CDR2 SVGEGT. The CDR3 DNA is TGTGCCAGCAGGGTGGAGAACACCGGGGAGCTGTTTTTT. Its protein product is CASRVENTGELFF.

This clonotype was seen a few times. This rearrangement joins TRBV20-1 to TRBJ2-3, with a weak D call TRBD2 (5 bases). Germline V gene lookup returns CDR1 DFQATT and CDR2 SNEGSKA (reference sequence). Trimming stripped 6 bases from V and 1 base from J, with 11 bases between. The length of the CDR3 is 13 residues. For the CDR3, the DNA is TGCAGTGCGAGACGGCGGGGCACAGATACGCAGTATTTT. Its translation: CSARRRGTDTQYF.

The V gene is TRBV4-3, the J gene TRBJ1-1, with no clear D. Looked up from germline, CDR1 is LGHNA and CDR2 is YSLEER. The CDR3 has 13 amino acids. The V and J ends lost 0 bases and 1 base respectively, with 3 bases between them. The CDR3 bases are TGCGCCAGCAGCCAAGAATGGAACACTGAAGCTTTCTTT. As protein: CASSQEWNTEAFF.

This clonotype was detected only a few times. This chain uses TRBV7-9 with TRBJ2-7; unclear D gene. The CDR3 spans 15 residues. V was trimmed by 2 bases and J by 6 bases, leaving 17 bases between them. The germline CDR1 and CDR2 sequences are SEHNR and FQNEAQ (reference sequence). The DNA for the CDR3 is TGTGCCAGCAGCTTACAAATCCCTATAGGCCTCGAGCAGTACTTC. Translated: CASSLQIPIGLEQYF.

The gene calls are TRBV11-2 and TRBJ2-2; no clear D gene. CDR3 length: 11 residues. Trimming removed 8 bases at V and 9 bases at J, with 10 bases between. CDR1 and CDR2 from the germline V gene are SGHAT and FQNNGV. CDR3 sequence reads: CASAPYRELFF. CDR3 nucleotide sequence: TGTGCCAGCGCACCTTATAGGGAGCTGTTTTTT.

This clonotype was found a few times. The chain is built from TRBV4-2 and TRBJ2-1, with 11 bases identical to TRBD2. The ends lost 4 bases at V and 4 bases at J; junction bases unmatched: 9. This CDR3 has 17 residues. Germline V lookup: CDR1 LGHNA, CDR2 YNFKEQ. CDR3 nucleotides: TGTGCCAGCAGCCGCCCCTCCACTAGCGGGGGATACAATGAGCAGTTCTTC. This encodes CASSRPSTSGGYNEQFF.

The chain links TRBV5-1 to TRBJ2-3; TRBD1 matches at 10 bases. V lost 4 bases to trimming and J lost 3 bases; unmatched junction nucleotides: 8. Germline V CDR1 and CDR2: SGHRS, YFSETQ. The CDR3 has 16 amino acids. The CDR3 sequence: CASSTGTGEYTDTQYF. The CDR3 DNA sequence: TGCGCCAGCAGCACCGGGACAGGGGAGTATACAGATACGCAGTATTTT.